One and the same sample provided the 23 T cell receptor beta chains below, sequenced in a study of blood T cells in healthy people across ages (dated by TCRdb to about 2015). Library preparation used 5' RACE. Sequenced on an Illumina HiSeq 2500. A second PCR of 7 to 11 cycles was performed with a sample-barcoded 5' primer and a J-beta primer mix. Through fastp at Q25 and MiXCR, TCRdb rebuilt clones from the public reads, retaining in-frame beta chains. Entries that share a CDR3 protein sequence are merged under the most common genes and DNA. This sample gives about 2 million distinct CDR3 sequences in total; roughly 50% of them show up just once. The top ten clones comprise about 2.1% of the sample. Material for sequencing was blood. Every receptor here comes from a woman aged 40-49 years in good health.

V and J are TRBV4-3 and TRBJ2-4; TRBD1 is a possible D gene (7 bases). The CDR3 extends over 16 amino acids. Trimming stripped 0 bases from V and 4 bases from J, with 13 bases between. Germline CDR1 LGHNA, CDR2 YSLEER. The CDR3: CASSQDLPGGKNIQYF. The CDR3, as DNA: TGCGCCAGCAGCCAAGATCTCCCAGGGGGGAAAAACATTCAGTACTTC.

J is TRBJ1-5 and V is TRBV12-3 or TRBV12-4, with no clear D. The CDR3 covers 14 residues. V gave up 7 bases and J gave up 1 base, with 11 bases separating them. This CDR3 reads CASTLRRSNQPQHF. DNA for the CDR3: TGTGCCAGCACGTTAAGGAGGAGCAATCAGCCCCAGCATTTT.

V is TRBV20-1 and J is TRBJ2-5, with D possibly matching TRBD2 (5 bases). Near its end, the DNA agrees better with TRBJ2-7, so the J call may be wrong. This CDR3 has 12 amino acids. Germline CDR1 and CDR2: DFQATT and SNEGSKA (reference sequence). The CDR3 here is CSASSGIYEQYF. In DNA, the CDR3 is TGCAGTGCTAGCAGCGGTATCTACGAGCAGTACTTC.

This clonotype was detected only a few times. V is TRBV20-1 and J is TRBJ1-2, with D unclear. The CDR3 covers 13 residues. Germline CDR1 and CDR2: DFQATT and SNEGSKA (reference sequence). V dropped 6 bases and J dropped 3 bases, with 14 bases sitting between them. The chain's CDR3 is CSASPGLDYGYTF. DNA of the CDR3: TGCAGTGCATCCCCCGGCCTGGACTATGGCTACACCTTC.

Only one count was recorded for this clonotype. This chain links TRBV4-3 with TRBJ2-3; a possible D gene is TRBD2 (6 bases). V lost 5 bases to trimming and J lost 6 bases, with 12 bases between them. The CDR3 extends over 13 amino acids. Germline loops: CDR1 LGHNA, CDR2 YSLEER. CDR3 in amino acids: CASSKRTIDTQYF. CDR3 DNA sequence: TGCGCCAGCAGCAAACGGACTATCGATACGCAGTATTTT.

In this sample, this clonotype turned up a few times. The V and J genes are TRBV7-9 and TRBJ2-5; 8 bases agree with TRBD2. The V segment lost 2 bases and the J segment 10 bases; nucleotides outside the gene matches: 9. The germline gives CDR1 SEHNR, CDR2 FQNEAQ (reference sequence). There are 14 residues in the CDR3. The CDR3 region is CASSLPLTSANQYF. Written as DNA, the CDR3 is TGTGCCAGCAGCTTACCCCTGACTAGCGCGAACCAGTACTTC.

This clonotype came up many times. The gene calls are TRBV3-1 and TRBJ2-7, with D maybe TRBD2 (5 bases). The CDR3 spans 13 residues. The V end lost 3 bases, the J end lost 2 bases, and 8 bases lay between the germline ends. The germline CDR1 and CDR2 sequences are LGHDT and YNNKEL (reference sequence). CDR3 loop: CASSQGAAYEQYF. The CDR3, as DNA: TGTGCCAGCAGCCAGGGAGCGGCCTACGAGCAGTACTTC.

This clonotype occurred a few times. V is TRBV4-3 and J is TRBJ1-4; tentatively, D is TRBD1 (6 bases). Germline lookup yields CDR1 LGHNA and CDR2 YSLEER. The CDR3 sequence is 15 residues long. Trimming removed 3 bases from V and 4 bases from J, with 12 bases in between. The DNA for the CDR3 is TGCGCCAGCAGCCAGTACAGGGCCAGTAATGAAAAACTGTTTTTT. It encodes CASSQYRASNEKLFF.

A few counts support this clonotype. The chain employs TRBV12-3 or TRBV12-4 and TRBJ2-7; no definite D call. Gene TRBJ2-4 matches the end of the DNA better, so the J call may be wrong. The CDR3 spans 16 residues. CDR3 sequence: CASSFEAGSIGNIQYF. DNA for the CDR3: TGTGCCAGCAGTTTCGAGGCAGGTTCTATTGGAAACATTCAGTACTTC.

In DNA form, the CDR3 reads TGCAGTGCTAGAGCCGGGACTACCTACAATGAGCAGTTCTTC. Amino acid sequence: CSARAGTTYNEQFF. The V gene is TRBV20-1, the J gene TRBJ2-1; 7 bases map to TRBD2. CDR3 length: 14 residues. The ends lost 1 base at V and 2 bases at J; junction bases unmatched: 2. Germline values: CDR1 DFQATT, CDR2 SNEGSKA (reference sequence).

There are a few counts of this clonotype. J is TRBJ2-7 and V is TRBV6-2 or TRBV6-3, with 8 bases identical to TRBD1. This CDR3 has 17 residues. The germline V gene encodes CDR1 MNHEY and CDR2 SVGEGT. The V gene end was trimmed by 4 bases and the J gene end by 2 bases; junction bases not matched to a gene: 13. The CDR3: CASSSQFRDRSTYEQYF. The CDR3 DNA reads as TGTGCCAGCAGTTCCCAGTTTCGGGACAGGTCTACCTACGAGCAGTACTTC.

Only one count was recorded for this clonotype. The CDR3 DNA follows: TGCAGTGCCGAAACCGGGGGAATTCGTGGTGGCTACACCTTC. Protein sequence: CSAETGGIRGGYTF. This chain connects TRBV20-1 to TRBJ1-2; D may be TRBD1 (5 bases). The CDR3 loop spans 14 amino acids. Trimming stripped 6 bases from V and 7 bases from J, with 21 bases between. CDR1 and CDR2 (germline): DFQATT, SNEGSKA (reference sequence).

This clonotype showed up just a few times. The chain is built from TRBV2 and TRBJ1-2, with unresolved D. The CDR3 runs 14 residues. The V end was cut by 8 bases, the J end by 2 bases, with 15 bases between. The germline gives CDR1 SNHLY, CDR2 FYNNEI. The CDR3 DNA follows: TGTGCCAGCCGGCAACAGCTCCTCAACTATGGCTACACCTTC. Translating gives CASRQQLLNYGYTF.

The CDR3 protein is CASSGRALYGYTF. CDR3 DNA: TGTGCCAGCAGTGGCCGGGCACTCTATGGCTACACCTTC. The rearrangement links TRBV2 to TRBJ1-2; D ambiguous. The V gene's germline CDR1 is SNHLY and CDR2 FYNNEI. V was cut by 4 bases and J by 4 bases, with 10 bases left in between. CDR3 size: 13 residues.

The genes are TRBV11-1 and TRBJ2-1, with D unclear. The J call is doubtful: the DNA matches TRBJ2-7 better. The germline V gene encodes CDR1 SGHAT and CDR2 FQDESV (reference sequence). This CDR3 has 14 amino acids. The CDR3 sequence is CASSLGQDLYEQYF. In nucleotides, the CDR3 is TGTGCCAGCAGCTTAGGGCAGGACCTCTACGAGCAGTACTTC.

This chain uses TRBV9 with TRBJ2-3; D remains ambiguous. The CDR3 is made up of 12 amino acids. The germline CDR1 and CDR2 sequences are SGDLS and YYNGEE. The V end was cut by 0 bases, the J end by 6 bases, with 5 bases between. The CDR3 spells CASSVDVDTQYF. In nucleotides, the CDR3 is TGTGCCAGCAGCGTAGATGTGGATACGCAGTATTTT.

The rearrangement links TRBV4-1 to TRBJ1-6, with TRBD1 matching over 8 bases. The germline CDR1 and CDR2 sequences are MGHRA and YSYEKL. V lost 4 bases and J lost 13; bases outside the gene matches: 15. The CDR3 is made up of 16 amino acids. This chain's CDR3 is CASSPVGTGQGRPLHF. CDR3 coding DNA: TGCGCCAGCAGCCCGGTGGGGACAGGCCAGGGGAGGCCCCTCCACTTT.

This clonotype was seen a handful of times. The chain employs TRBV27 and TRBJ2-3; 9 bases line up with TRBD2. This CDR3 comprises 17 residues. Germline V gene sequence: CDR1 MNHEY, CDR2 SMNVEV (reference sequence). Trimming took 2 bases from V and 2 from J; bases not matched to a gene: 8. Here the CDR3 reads CASSLPGASGDTDTQYF. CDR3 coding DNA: TGTGCCAGCAGTTTACCCGGCGCTAGCGGGGACACAGATACGCAGTATTTT.

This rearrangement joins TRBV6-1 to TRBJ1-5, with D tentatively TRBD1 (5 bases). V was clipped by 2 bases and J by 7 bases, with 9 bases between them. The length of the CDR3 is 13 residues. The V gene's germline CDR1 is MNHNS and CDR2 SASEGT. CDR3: CASSERGTQPQHF. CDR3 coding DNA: TGTGCCAGCAGTGAAAGAGGGACCCAGCCCCAGCATTTT.

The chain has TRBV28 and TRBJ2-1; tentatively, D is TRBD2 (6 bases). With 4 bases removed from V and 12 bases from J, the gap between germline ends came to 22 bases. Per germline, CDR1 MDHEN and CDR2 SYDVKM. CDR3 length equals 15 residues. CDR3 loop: CASSSPAVAEVWQFF. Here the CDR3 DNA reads TGTGCCAGCAGTTCCCCCGCGGTAGCGGAGGTTTGGCAGTTCTTC.

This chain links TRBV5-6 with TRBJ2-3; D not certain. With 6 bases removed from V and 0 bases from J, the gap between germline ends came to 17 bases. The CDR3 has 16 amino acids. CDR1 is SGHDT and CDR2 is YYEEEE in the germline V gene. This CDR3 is CASTSREKLSTDTQYF. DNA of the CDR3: TGTGCCAGCACTTCCCGTGAGAAACTAAGCACAGATACGCAGTATTTT.

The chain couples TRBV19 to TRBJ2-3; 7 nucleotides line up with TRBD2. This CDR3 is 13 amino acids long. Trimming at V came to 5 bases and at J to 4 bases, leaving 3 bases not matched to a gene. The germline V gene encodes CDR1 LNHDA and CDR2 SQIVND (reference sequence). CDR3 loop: CASSSTSPDTQYF. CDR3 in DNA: TGTGCCAGTAGTTCGACTAGCCCAGATACGCAGTATTTT.

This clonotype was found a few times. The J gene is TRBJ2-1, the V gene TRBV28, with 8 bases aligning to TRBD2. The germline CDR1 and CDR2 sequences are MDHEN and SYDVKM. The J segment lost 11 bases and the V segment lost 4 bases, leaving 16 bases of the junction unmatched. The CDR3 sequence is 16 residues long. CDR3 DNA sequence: TGTGCCAGCAGTTCCGAAGTATGGGGCGGGGGGACGAAGCAGTTCTTC. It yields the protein CASSSEVWGGGTKQFF.